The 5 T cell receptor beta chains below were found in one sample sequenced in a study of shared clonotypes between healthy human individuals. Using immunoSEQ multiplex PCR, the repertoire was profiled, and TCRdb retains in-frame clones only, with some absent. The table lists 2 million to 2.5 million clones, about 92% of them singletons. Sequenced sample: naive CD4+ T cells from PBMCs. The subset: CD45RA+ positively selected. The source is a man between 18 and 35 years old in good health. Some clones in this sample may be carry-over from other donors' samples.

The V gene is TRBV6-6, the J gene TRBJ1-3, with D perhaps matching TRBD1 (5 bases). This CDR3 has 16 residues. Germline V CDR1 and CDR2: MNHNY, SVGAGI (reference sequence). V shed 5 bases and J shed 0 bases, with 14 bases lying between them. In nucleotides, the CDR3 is TGTGCCAGCAGTCCGGGGGTGACCGGCTCTGGAAACACCATATATTTT. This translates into CASSPGVTGSGNTIYF.

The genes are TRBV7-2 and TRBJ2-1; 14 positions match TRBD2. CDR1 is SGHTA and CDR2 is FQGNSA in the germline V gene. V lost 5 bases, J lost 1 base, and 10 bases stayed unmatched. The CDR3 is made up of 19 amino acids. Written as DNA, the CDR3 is TGTGCCAGCAGCACGCCGGGACTAGCGGGGGTGAGGTCCTACAATGAGCAGTTCTTC. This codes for CASSTPGLAGVRSYNEQFF.

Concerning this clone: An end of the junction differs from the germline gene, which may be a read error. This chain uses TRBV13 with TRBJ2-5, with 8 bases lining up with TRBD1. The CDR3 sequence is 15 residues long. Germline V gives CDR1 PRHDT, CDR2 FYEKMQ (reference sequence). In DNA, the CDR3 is TGTGCCAGCAGCCTAGGACAGGGATTACAAGAGACCCAGTACTTC. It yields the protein CASSLGQGLQETQYF.

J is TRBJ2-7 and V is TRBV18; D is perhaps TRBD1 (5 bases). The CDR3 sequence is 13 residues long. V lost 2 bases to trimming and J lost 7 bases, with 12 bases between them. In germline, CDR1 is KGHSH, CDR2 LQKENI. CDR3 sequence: CASSPRTYLEQYF. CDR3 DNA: TGTGCCAGCTCACCAAGGACATACTTGGAGCAGTACTTC.

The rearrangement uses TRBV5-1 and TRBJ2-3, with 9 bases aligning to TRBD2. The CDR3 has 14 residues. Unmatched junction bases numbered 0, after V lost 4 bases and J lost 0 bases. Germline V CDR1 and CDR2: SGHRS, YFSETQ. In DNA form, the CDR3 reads TGCGCCAGCAGCGGACTAGCGAGCACAGATACGCAGTATTTT. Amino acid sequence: CASSGLASTDTQYF.